This note documents a single T cell receptor beta chain sequence. Its antigen specificity is not known. Base qualities are not at hand, and no much larger clone is one base apart. Receptors were amplified or captured by the immunoSEQ multiplex PCR assay. This immuneACCESS table, as held by TCRdb, lists in-frame sequences with V and J called but not all clones. Of the missing ones, under half trace to an unresolved V gene in checked studies; the others have no known cause. The sample has around 34,000 clones on record, over 90% of them singletons. The ten top clones hold around 0.4% of the sample. These data originate in a study of T cell changes during pregnancy in multiple sclerosis (dated by TCRdb to the late 2010s). Concerning the study at large: The study looked at changes in the T cell repertoire across pregnancy in women with multiple sclerosis.

CDR1 and CDR2 are read off the germline V gene as SGDLS and YYNGEE. Measured from the cysteine to the phenylalanine, the CDR3 is 15 residues long. The retained sequence is limited to the CDR3, 45 bases, with the frame set at the first base. V is shortened by 4 bases, J by 6 bases, and the region joining them spans 17 bases. Sequences were derived from CD4+ T cells from peripheral blood mononuclear cells, sampled in the second trimester of pregnancy. The clonotype comes from a female donor with multiple sclerosis, enrolled in a pregnancy study. The sequence is built from TRBV9 and TRBJ2-1, with TRBD2 perhaps the D gene, on 6 matching bases. The CDR3 has the sequence CASSSRGTPFNEQFF. The DNA sequence is as follows: TGTGCCAGCAGCTCCCGAGGGACTCCTTTCAATGAGCAGTTCTTC.